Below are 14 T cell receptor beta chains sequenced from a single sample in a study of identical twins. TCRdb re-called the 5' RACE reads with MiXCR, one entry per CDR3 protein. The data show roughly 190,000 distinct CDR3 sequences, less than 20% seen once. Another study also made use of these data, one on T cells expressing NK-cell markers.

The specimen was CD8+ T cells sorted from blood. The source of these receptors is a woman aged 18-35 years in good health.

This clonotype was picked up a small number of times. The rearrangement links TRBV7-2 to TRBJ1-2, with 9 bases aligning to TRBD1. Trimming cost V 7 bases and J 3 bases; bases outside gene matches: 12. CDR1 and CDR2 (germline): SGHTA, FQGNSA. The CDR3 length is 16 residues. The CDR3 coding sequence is TGTGCCAGCATCCATCCTTCCTGGACAGGGGACTATGGCTACACCTTC. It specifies CASIHPSWTGDYGYTF.

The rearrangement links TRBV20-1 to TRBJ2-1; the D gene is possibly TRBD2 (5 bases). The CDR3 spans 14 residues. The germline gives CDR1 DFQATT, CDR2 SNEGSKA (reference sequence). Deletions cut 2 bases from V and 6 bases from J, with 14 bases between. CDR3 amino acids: CSARSRIASNEQFF. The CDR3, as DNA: TGCAGTGCTAGATCACGGATAGCGAGCAATGAGCAGTTCTTC.

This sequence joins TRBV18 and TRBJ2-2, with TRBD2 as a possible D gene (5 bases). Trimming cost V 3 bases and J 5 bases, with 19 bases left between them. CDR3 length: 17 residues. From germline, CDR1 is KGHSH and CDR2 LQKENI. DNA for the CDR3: TGTGCCAGCTCACCTCTATCCCCGACCCGAGGGACCGGGGAGCTGTTTTTT. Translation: CASSPLSPTRGTGELFF.

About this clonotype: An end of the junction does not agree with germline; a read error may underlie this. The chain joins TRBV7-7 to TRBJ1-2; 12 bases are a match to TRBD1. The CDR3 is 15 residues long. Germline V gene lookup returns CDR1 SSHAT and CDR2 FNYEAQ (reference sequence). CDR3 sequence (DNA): TGTGCTAGCAGCTTGGGGACAGGGGGCCAGGGAGGCTACACCTTC. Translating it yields CASSLGTGGQGGYTF.

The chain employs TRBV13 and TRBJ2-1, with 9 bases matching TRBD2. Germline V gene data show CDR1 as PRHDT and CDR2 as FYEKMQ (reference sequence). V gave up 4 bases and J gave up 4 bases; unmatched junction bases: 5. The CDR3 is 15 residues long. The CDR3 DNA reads TGTGCCAGCAGCTATGGACTAGCGTTGTACAATGAGCAGTTCTTC. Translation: CASSYGLALYNEQFF.

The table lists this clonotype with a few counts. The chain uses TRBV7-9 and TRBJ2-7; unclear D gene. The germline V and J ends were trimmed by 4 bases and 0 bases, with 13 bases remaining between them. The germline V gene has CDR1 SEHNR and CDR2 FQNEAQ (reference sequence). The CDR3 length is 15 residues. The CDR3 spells CASSSSVSPSYEQYF. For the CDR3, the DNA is TGTGCCAGCAGCTCCTCGGTTTCTCCCTCCTACGAGCAGTACTTC.

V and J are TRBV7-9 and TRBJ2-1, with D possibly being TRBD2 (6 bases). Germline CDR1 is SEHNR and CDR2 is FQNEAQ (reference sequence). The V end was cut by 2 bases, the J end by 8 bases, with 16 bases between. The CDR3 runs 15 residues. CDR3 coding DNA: TGTGCCAGCAGCTTACGTGGTCGGGAGTCGGATGAGCAGTTCTTC. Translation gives CASSLRGRESDEQFF.

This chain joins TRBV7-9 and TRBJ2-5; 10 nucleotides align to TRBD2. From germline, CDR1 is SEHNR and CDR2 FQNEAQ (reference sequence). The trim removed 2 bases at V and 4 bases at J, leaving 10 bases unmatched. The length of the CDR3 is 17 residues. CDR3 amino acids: CASSLLTSGSRGETQYF. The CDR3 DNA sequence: TGTGCCAGCAGCTTACTGACTAGCGGGTCCAGGGGAGAGACCCAGTACTTC.

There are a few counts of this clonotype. CDR3 coding DNA: TGTGCCAGCAGCGTCGTGAGTGGCCACGAGCAGTACTTC. It translates to CASSVVSGHEQYF. The chain couples TRBV9 to TRBJ2-7; unclear D gene. V lost 2 bases and J 5 bases, leaving 11 bases between the germline ends. The CDR3 is 13 amino acids. From germline, CDR1 is SGDLS and CDR2 YYNGEE. The variable domain in full, completed from reference TRBV9 and TRBJ2-7, reads DSGVTQTPKHLITATGQRVTLRCSPRSGDLSVYWYQQSLDQGLQFLIQYYNGEERAKGNILERFSAQQFPDLHSELNLSSLELGDSALYFCASSVVSGHEQYFGPGTRLTVT.

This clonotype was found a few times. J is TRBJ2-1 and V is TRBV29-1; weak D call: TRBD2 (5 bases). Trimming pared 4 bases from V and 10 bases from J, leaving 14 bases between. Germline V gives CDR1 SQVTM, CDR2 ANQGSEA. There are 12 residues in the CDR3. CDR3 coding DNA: TGCAGCGTTGTAGAGCGAAAGCGGGAGCAGTTCTTC. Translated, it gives CSVVERKREQFF.

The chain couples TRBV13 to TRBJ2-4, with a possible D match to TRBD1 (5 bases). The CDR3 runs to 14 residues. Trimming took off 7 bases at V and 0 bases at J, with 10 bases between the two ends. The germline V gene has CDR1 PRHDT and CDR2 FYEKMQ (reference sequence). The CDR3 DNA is TGTGCCAGCACCTCAGGGATAGCCAAAAACATTCAGTACTTC. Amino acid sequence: CASTSGIAKNIQYF.

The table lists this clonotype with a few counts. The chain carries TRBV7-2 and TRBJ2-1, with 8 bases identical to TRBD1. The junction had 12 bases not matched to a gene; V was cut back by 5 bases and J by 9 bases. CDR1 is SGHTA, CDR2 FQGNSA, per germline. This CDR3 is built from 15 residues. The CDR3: CASSILQGVGREQFF. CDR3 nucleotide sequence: TGTGCCAGCAGCATCTTACAGGGGGTCGGGCGTGAGCAGTTCTTC.

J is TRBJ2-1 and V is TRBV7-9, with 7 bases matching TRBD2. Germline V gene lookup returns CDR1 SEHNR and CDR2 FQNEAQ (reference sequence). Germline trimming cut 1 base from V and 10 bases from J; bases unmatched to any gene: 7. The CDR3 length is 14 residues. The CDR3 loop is CASSLEEREGEQFF. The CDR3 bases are TGTGCCAGCAGCTTAGAAGAGCGGGAAGGAGAGCAGTTCTTC.

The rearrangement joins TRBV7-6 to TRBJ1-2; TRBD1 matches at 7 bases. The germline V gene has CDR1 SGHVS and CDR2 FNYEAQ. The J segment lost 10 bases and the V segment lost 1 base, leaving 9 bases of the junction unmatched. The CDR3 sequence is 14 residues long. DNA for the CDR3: TGTGCCAGCAGCTTAGAGAGGGCCGACAGGGACTACACCTTC. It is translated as CASSLERADRDYTF.